The 8 T cell receptor beta chains presented below share a single source sample, sequenced in a study of cytomegalovirus exposure and HLA in healthy donors. With 60 Vbeta and 13 Jbeta primers, the PCR was carried out. Assay used: immunoSEQ multiplex PCR; TCRdb lists only in-frame clones, some missing. The sample gives approximately 110,000 clones, 60% to 85% of which show up once; less than 2% is in the top ten. Sequenced material: PBMCs. All receptors derive from a middle-aged man in good health and CMV-seronegative.

This rearrangement joins TRBV2 to TRBJ2-6; D unclear. Trimming took off 2 bases at V and 0 bases at J, with 8 bases between the two ends. This CDR3 has 16 residues. Germline assignment: CDR1 SNHLY and CDR2 FYNNEI. The CDR3 loop is CASSESSLSGANVLTF. The DNA for the CDR3 is TGTGCCAGCAGTGAAAGTAGTCTCTCTGGGGCCAACGTCCTGACTTTC.

V usage is TRBV29-1 and J usage is TRBJ1-2; TRBD1 is a possible D gene (6 bases). Germline loops: CDR1 SQVTM, CDR2 ANQGSEA. Trimming removed 6 bases at V and 6 bases at J, with 17 bases between. The CDR3 loop spans 13 amino acids. The CDR3 sequence: CSVRGGGQDGYTF. The CDR3 DNA reads TGCAGCGTCCGAGGGGGGGGGCAGGATGGCTACACCTTC.

V usage is TRBV18 and J usage is TRBJ1-2; TRBD1 might be the D (5 bases). The ends were cut back, 0 bases at V and 7 bases at J, with 15 bases in the middle. Looked up from germline, CDR1 is KGHSH and CDR2 is LQKENI. This CDR3 region has 15 residues. The DNA for the CDR3 is TGTGCCAGCTCACCACCGTCCCGGCCAGGGCTTGGCTACACCTTC. Translation gives CASSPPSRPGLGYTF.

This chain links TRBV18 with TRBJ2-5, with D maybe TRBD1 (5 bases). Looked up from germline, CDR1 is KGHSH and CDR2 is LQKENI. CDR3 length equals 14 residues. V lost 5 bases and J 3 bases, leaving 13 bases between the germline ends. The CDR3 spells CASSSFGREETQYF. Written as DNA, the CDR3 is TGTGCCAGCTCATCCTTCGGCAGGGAAGAGACCCAGTACTTC. The full variable domain, in which reference TRBV18 and TRBJ2-5 provide the parts outside the CDR3, is NAGVMQNPRHLVRRRGQEARLRCSPMKGHSHVYWYRQLPEEGLKFMVYLQKENIIDESGMPKERFSAEFPKEGPSILRIQQVVRGDSAAYFCASSSFGREETQYFGPGTRLLVL.

This rearrangement joins TRBV19 to TRBJ1-3; D uncertain. This CDR3 contains 15 residues. The V gene lost 7 bases and the J gene lost 0 bases, with 13 bases spanning the gap. Germline V gene lookup returns CDR1 LNHDA and CDR2 SQIVND (reference sequence). CDR3 DNA: TGTGCCAGTAAGTTCGGAGGCGACTCTGGAAACACCATATATTTT. Its translation: CASKFGGDSGNTIYF.

The CDR3 region is CASSIQGRSQPQHF. CDR3 DNA sequence: TGTGCCAGCAGTATACAGGGACGGAGTCAGCCCCAGCATTTT. The V call is TRBV28, the J call TRBJ1-5, with D perhaps TRBD1 (6 bases). This CDR3 is 14 amino acids long. The germline V gene encodes CDR1 MDHEN and CDR2 SYDVKM. The V gene lost 5 bases and the J gene lost 6 bases, with 14 bases spanning the gap.

A remark on this clone: Within the sample, other DNA sequences also encode this same CDR3. The V gene is TRBV25-1, the J gene TRBJ1-1; 7 nucleotides match TRBD1. Germline CDR1 MGHDK, CDR2 SYGVNS. The CDR3 is 11 residues long. Losses at the gene ends were 6 bases for V and 10 bases for J; bases not matched to a gene: 5. The DNA for the CDR3 is TGTGCCAGCAGCAAGGGGGCTAGAGCTTTCTTT. Encoded protein: CASSKGARAFF.

The chain is built from TRBV19 and TRBJ1-6; no definite D call. Trimming took 4 bases from V and 0 from J, leaving 7 bases between them. CDR1 and CDR2 (germline): LNHDA, SQIVND (reference sequence). The CDR3 runs to 15 residues. The CDR3 bases are TGTGCCAGTAGTAGACTGGACTCCTATAATTCACCCCTCCACTTT. Encoded protein: CASSRLDSYNSPLHF.